The sequence of this TCR beta chain was determined in a study of T cells in Graves' hyperthyroidism and ophthalmopathy. Amplified TCR beta CDR3 regions came from RNA transcripts. Initially, a first-round RT-PCR of the TCR CDR3 employed the HTBI primer set. A single record per CDR3 protein comes from TCRdb applying MiXCR to the multiplex PCR reads. This table holds around 420,000 distinct CDR3 sequences, roughly 13% found once. The CDR3 runs 12 residues. The V end lost 5 bases, the J end lost 4 bases, and 11 bases lay between the germline ends. Germline CDR1 is DFQATT and CDR2 is SNEGSKA (reference sequence). Hyperthyroidism had been newly diagnosed in patients aged 18 to 65, and its duration was under 2 months. This clonotype was picked up many times.

This clonotype was obtained from a woman younger than 30 with Graves' hyperthyroidism. Sequencing was performed on blood. The chain combines TRBV20-1 with TRBJ1-2, with a tentative D call TRBD1 (5 bases). CDR3 amino acids: CSAAGDAYGYTF. The CDR3 DNA reads TGCAGTGCTGCCGGGGACGCCTATGGCTACACCTTC.